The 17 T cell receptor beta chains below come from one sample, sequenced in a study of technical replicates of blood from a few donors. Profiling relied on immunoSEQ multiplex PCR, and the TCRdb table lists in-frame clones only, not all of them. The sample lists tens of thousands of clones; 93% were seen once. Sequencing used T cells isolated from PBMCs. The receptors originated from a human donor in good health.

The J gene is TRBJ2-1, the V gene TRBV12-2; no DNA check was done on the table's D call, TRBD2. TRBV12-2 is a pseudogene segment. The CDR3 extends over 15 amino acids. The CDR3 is CASRLAGRDYNEQFF. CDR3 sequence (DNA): TGTGCAAGTCGCTTAGCGGGGAGGGACTACAATGAGCAGTTCTTC.

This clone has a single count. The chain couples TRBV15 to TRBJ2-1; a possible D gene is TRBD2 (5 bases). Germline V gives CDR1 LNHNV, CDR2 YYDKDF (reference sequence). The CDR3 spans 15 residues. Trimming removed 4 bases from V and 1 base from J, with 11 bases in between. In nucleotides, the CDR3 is TGTGCCACCAGCAAACGGGATATTTCCTACAATGAGCAGTTCTTC. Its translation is CATSKRDISYNEQFF.

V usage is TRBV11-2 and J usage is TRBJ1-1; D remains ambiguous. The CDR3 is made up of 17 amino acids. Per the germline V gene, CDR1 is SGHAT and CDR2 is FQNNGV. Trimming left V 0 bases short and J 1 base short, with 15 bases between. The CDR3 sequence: CASSLDEVWSPNTEAFF. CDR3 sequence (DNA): TGTGCCAGCAGCTTAGATGAGGTGTGGAGTCCGAACACTGAAGCTTTCTTT.

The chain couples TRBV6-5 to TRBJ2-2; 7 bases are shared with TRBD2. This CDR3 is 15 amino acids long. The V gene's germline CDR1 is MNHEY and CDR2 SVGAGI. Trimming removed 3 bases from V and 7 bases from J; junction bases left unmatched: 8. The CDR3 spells CASSYYGRGIGELFF. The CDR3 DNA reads TGTGCCAGCAGTTATTACGGGCGGGGGATCGGGGAGCTGTTTTTT.

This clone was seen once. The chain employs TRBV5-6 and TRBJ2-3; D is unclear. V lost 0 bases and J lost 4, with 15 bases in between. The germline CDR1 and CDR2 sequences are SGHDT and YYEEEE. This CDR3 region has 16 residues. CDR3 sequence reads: CASSLATAARPDTQYF. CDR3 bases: TGTGCCAGCAGCTTGGCCACGGCGGCCCGCCCAGATACGCAGTATTTT.

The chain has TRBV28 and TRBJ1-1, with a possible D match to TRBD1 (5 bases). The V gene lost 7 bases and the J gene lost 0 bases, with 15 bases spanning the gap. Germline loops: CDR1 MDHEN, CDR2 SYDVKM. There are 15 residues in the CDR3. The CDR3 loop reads CASTGPETMNTEAFF. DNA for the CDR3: TGTGCCAGCACAGGGCCGGAAACGATGAACACTGAAGCTTTCTTT.

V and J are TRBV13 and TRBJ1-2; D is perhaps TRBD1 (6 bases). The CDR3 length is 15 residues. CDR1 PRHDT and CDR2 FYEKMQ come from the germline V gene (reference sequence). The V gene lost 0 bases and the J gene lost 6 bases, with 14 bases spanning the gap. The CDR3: CASSLGVGTPDGYTF. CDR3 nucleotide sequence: TGTGCCAGCAGCTTAGGAGTGGGGACACCCGATGGCTACACCTTC. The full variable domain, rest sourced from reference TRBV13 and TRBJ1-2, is AAGVIQSPRHLIKEKRETATLKCYPIPRHDTVYWYQQGPGQDPQFLISFYEKMQSDKGSIPDRFSAQQFSDYHSELNMSSLELGDSALYFCASSLGVGTPDGYTFGSGTRLTVV.

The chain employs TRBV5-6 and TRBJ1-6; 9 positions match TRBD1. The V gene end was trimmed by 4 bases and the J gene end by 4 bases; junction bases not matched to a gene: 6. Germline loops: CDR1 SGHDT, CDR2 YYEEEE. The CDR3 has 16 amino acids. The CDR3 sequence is CASSPPGQGYNSPLHF. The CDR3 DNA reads TGTGCCAGCAGCCCACCGGGACAGGGTTATAATTCACCCCTCCACTTT. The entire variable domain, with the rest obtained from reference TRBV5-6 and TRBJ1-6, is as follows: DAGVTQSPTHLIKTRGQQVTLRCSPKSGHDTVSWYQQALGQGPQFIFQYYEEEERQRGNFPDRFSGHQFPNYSSELNVNALLLGDSALYLCASSPPGQGYNSPLHFGNGTRLTVT.

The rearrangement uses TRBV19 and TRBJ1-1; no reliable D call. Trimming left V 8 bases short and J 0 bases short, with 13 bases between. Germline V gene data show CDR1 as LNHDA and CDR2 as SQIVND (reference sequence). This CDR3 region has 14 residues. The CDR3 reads CASFSSNLNTEAFF. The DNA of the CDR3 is TGTGCCAGTTTTAGTTCGAATTTGAACACTGAAGCTTTCTTT.

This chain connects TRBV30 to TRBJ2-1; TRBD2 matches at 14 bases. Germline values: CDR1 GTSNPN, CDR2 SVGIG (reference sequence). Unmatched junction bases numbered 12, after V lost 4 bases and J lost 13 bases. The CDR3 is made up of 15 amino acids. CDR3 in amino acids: CAWNTGTSGGVTQFF. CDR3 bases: TGTGCCTGGAATACCGGGACTAGCGGGGGTGTGACACAGTTCTTC.

CDR3 in amino acids: CASGGDRDTQYF. The CDR3 DNA is TGTGCCAGTGGGGGGGACAGGGATACGCAGTATTTT. The chain recombines TRBV2 with TRBJ2-3, with D possibly TRBD1 on 8 matching bases. Germline assignment: CDR1 SNHLY and CDR2 FYNNEI. The CDR3 is 12 amino acids. Trimming shortened V by 9 bases and J by 6 bases, and 13 bases separated the two germline ends.

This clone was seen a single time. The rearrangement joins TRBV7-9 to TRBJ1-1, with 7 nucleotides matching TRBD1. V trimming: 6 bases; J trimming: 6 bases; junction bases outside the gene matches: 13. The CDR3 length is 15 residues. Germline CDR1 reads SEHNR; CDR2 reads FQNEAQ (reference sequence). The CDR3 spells CASSQTTGVGAEAFF. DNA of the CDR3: TGTGCCAGCAGTCAAACAACAGGGGTTGGAGCTGAAGCTTTCTTT.

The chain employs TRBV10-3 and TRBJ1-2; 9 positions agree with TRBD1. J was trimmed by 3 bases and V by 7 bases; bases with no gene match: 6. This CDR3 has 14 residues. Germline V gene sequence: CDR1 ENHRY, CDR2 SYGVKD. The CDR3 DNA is TGTGCCATCAAAGCACAGGGGGCAGACTATGGCTACACCTTC. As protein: CAIKAQGADYGYTF.

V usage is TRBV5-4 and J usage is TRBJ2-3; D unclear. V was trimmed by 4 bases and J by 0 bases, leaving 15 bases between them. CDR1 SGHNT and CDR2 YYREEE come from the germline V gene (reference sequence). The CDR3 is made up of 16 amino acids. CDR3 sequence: CASSPTDRISTDTQYF. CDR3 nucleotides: TGTGCCAGCAGCCCTACCGATCGAATAAGCACAGATACGCAGTATTTT.

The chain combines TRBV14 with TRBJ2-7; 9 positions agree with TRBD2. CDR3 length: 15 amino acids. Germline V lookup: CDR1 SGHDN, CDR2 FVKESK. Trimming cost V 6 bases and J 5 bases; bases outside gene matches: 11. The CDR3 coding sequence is TGTGCCAGCAGACTAGGGGGTAGCGGGAGAAACGAGCAGTACTTC. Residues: CASRLGGSGRNEQYF.

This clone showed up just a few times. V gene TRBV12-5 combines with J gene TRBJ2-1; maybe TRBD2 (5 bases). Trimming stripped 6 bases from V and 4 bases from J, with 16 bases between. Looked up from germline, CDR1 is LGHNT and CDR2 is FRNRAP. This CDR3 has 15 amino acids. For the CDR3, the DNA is TGTGCTAGTGGAAGGGAGTTTGGATCGTACAATGAGCAGTTCTTC. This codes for CASGREFGSYNEQFF.

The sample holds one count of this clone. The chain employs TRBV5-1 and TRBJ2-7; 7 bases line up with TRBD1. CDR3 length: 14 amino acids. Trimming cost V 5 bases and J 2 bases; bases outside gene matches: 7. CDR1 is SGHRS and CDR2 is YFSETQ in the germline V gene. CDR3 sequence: CASRDTTGAYEQYF. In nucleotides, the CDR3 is TGCGCCAGCAGAGATACCACAGGGGCCTACGAGCAGTACTTC.